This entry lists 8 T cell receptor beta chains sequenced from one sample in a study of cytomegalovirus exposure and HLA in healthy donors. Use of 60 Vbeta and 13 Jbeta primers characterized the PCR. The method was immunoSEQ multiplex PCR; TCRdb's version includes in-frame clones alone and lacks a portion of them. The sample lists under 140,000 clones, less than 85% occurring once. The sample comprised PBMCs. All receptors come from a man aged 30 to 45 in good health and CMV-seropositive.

This CDR3 is CASSQWGGGASGELFF. In nucleotides, the CDR3 is TGCGCCAGCAGCCAATGGGGCGGGGGGGCCTCCGGGGAGCTGTTTTTT. The chain is built from TRBV4-1 and TRBJ2-2; 9 positions match TRBD2. This CDR3 has 16 amino acids. The germline V gene has CDR1 MGHRA and CDR2 YSYEKL. The ends lost 2 bases at V and 6 bases at J; junction bases unmatched: 7.

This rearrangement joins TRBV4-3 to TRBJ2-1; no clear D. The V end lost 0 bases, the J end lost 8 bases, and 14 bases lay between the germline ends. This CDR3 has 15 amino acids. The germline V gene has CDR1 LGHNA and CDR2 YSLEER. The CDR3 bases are TGCGCCAGCAGCCAAGACGCCTCTCCGGTGGATGAGCAGTTCTTC. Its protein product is CASSQDASPVDEQFF.

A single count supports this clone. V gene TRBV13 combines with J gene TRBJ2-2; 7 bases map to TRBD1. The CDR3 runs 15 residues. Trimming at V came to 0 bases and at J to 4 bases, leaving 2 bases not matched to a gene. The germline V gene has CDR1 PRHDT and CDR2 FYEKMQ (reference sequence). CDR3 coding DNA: TGTGCCAGCAGCTTAGGACAGGGGACCACCGGGGAGCTGTTTTTT. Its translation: CASSLGQGTTGELFF.

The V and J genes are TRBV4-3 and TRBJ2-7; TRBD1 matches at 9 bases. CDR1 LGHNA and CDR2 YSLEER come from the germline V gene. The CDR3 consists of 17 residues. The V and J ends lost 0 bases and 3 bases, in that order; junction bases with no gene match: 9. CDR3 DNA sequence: TGCGCCAGCAGCCAAGATAGGGGGACAGGGCATAACTACGAGCAGTACTTC. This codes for CASSQDRGTGHNYEQYF.

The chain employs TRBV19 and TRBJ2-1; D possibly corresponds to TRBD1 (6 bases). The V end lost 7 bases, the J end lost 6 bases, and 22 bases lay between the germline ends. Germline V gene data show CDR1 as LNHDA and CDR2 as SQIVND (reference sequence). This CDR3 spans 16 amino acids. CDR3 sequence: CASTDRQGSSFNEQFF. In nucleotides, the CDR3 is TGTGCCAGTACCGATCGTCAGGGGTCCTCGTTCAATGAGCAGTTCTTC.

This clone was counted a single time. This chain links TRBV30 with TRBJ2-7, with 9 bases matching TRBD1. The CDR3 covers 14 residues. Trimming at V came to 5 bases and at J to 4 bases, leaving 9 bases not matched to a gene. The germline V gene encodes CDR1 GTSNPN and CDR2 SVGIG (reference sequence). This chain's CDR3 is CAWVTGTGPYEQYF. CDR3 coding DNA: TGTGCCTGGGTAACCGGGACAGGGCCGTACGAGCAGTACTTC. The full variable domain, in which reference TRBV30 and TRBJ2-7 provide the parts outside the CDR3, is SQTIHQWPATLVQPVGSPLSLECTVEGTSNPNLYWYRQAAGRGLQLLFYSVGIGQISSEVPQNLSASRPQDRQFILSSKKLLLSDSGFYLCAWVTGTGPYEQYFGPGTRLTVT.

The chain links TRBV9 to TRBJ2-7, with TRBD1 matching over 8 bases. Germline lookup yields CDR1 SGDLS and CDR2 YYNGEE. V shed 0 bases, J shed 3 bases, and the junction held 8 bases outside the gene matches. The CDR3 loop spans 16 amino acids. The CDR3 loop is CASSVGLRQGIYEQYF. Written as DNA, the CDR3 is TGTGCCAGCAGCGTAGGTCTGCGACAGGGGATCTACGAGCAGTACTTC.

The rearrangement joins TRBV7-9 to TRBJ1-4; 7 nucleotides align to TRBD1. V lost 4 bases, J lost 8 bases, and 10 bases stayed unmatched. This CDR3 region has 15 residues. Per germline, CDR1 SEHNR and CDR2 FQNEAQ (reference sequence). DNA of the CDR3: TGTGCCAGCAGCTCCGAAGGTACAGGGGTCGAAAAACTGTTTTTT. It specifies CASSSEGTGVEKLFF.